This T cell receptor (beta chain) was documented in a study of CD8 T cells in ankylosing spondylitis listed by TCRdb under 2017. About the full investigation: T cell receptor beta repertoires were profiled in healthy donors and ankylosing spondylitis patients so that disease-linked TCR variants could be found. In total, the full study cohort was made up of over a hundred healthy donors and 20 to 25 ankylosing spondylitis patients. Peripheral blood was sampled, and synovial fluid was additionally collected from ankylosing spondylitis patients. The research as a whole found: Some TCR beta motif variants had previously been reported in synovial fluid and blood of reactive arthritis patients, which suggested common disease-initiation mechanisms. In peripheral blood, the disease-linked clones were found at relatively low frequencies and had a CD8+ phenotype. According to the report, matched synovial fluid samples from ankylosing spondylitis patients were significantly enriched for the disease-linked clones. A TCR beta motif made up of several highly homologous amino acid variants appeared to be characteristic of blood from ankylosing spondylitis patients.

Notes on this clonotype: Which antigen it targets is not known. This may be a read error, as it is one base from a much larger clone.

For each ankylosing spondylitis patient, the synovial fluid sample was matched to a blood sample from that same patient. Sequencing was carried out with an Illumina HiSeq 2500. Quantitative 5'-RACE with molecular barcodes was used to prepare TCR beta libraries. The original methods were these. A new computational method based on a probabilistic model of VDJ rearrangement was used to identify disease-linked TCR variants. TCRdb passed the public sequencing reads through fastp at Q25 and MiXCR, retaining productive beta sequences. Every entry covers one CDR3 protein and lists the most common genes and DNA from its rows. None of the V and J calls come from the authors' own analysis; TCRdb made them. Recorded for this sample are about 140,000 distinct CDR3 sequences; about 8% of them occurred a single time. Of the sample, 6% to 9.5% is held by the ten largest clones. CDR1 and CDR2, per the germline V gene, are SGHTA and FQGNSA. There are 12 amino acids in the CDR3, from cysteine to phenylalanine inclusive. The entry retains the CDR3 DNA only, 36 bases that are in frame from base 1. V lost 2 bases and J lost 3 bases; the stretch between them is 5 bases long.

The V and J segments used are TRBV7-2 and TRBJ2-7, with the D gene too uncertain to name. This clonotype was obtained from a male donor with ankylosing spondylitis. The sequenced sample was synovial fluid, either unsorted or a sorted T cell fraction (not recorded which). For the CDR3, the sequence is CASSLRFYEQYF. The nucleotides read TGTGCCAGCAGCTTAAGATTCTACGAGCAGTACTTC.